Listed below are T cell receptor beta chains from one sample, sequenced in a study of OX40 agonist ivuxolimab in advanced cancers. TCRdb's copy holds only in-frame clones and misses some; the assay was immunoSEQ multiplex PCR. The sample contains about 77,000 clones, over 75% of which appear only once. The input for sequencing was CD4+ or CD8+ T cells sorted from blood, taken in a trial of the OX40 agonist ivuxolimab. The receptor set was obtained from an adult with an advanced solid tumor such as melanoma, head and neck, liver or kidney cancer. CDR3s include the opening cysteine and the closing phenylalanine or tryptophan. Fields, in order: V gene, J gene, D gene, CDR3 protein, CDR3 DNA. D genes are given only for firm matches.

v_call: TRBV10-1; j_call: TRBJ1-1; d_call: .; cdr3_aa: CASSHFRGPGVISEAFF; cdr3_nt: TGCGCCAGCAGTCACTTCCGGGGTCCGGGAGTGATTTCTGAAGCTTTCTTT
v_call: TRBV5-1; j_call: TRBJ2-1; d_call: TRBD2; cdr3_aa: CASSLTGGDYNEQFF; cdr3_nt: TGCGCCAGCAGCTTGACCGGGGGGGACTACAATGAGCAGTTCTTC
v_call: TRBV2; j_call: TRBJ1-2; d_call: .; cdr3_aa: CASSEAGSYGYTF; cdr3_nt: TGTGCCAGCAGTGAAGCAGGGTCCTATGGCTACACCTTC
v_call: TRBV4-2; j_call: TRBJ2-5; d_call: TRBD2; cdr3_aa: CASSQAGGRQTQYF; cdr3_nt: TGTGCCAGCAGCCAAGCCGGGGGGAGACAGACCCAGTACTTC
v_call: TRBV4-2; j_call: TRBJ1-4; d_call: .; cdr3_aa: CASSPPMSNEKLFF; cdr3_nt: TGTGCCAGCAGCCCCCCGATGTCTAATGAAAAACTGTTTTTT
v_call: TRBV7-2; j_call: TRBJ2-7; d_call: TRBD1; cdr3_aa: CASSIDRGLYEQYF; cdr3_nt: TGTGCCAGCAGCATAGACAGGGGGCTCTACGAGCAGTACTTC
v_call: TRBV14; j_call: TRBJ2-7; d_call: TRBD1; cdr3_aa: CASSQDSGQGYEQYF; cdr3_nt: TGTGCCAGCAGCCAAGATTCGGGACAGGGCTACGAGCAGTACTTC
v_call: TRBV6-5; j_call: TRBJ2-7; d_call: TRBD1; cdr3_aa: CASSYSGQLYYEQYF; cdr3_nt: TGTGCCAGCAGTTACTCGGGACAGTTATACTACGAGCAGTACTTC
v_call: TRBV5-1; j_call: TRBJ1-4; d_call: .; cdr3_aa: CASSLEGGATNEKLFF; cdr3_nt: TGCGCCAGCAGCTTGGAGGGCGGGGCAACTAATGAAAAACTGTTTTTT
v_call: TRBV7-9; j_call: TRBJ1-4; d_call: TRBD1; cdr3_aa: CASSSGTATNEKLFF; cdr3_nt: TGTGCCAGCAGCTCCGGGACAGCAACTAATGAAAAACTGTTTTTT
v_call: TRBV6-5; j_call: TRBJ2-7; d_call: .; cdr3_aa: CASSYSALGSYEQYF; cdr3_nt: TGTGCCAGCAGTTACAGCGCCCTGGGCTCCTACGAGCAGTACTTC
v_call: TRBV7-9; j_call: TRBJ2-6; d_call: TRBD1; cdr3_aa: CASSLTGGGTGANVLTF; cdr3_nt: TGTGCCAGCAGCCTAACAGGGGGCGGGACTGGGGCCAACGTCCTGACTTTC